Listed below are T cell receptor beta chains from one sample, sequenced in a study of early T cells in non-severe SARS-CoV-2 infection. TCRdb passed the 5' RACE reads through MiXCR, listing each CDR3 protein once. The sample lists tens of thousands of distinct CDR3 sequences, roughly a tenth occurring once. The sequenced material came from whole blood. The origin of the receptors is an adult who was a healthcare worker with PCR-confirmed SARS-CoV-2 infection or an uninfected control (not recorded which). Each CDR3 is given with its conserved first and last residue. D genes are given only for firm matches. Where a row states a size, it is once, few, many or the class of an expanded clone; other rows omit it.

cdr3_aa,cdr3_nt,v_call,d_call,j_call,clone_size
CASTDGENTEAFF,TGTGCCAGCACTGATGGGGAAAACACTGAAGCTTTCTTT,TRBV25-1,NA,TRBJ1-1,NA
CASTLGRGANTGELFF,TGTGCCAGCACCCTGGGGAGGGGAGCGAACACCGGGGAGCTTTTTTTT,TRBV11-2,TRBD2,TRBJ2-2,NA
CSVRNSLETQYF,TGCAGCGTCAGAAACTCCCTCGAGACCCAGTACTTC,TRBV29-1,NA,TRBJ2-5,NA
CAWSAGQLNSPLHF,TGTGCCTGGAGTGCGGGACAGCTGAATTCACCCCTCCACTTT,TRBV30,TRBD1,TRBJ1-6,few
CASTPQDLNYGYTF,TGTGCCAGCACCCCTCAGGACCTTAACTATGGCTACACCTTC,TRBV7-2,NA,TRBJ1-2,many
CASSLGVAGGSETQYF,TGTGCCAGCAGTTTGGGAGTAGCGGGGGGCAGCGAGACCCAGTACTTC,TRBV2,TRBD2,TRBJ2-5,many
CASRLNTEAFF,TGTGCCAGCAGATTGAACACTGAAGCTTTCTTT,TRBV7-9,NA,TRBJ1-1,many
CASSLDNWSSGNTIYF,TGCGCCAGCAGCTTGGATAACTGGTCCTCTGGAAACACCATATATTTT,TRBV5-1,NA,TRBJ1-3,many
CASSFQGNTEAFF,TGTGCCAGCAGCTTCCAGGGGAACACTGAAGCTTTCTTT,TRBV7-9,NA,TRBJ1-1,many
CASSGLLAYEQYF,TGTGCCAGCAGCGGTTTACTAGCATACGAGCAGTACTTC,TRBV9,NA,TRBJ2-7,NA
CASSLDLGYYEQYF,TGCGCCAGCAGCTTGGATCTGGGGTACTACGAGCAGTACTTC,TRBV5-1,NA,TRBJ2-7,NA
CASSAYTDTQYF,TGTGCCAGCTCAGCCTACACAGATACGCAGTATTTT,TRBV18,NA,TRBJ2-3,many
CASSETSADSYEQYF,TGCGCCAGCAGCGAGACTAGCGCCGACTCCTACGAGCAGTACTTC,TRBV5-1,TRBD2,TRBJ2-7,few
CASSLGGVVEAFF,TGTGCCAGCAGTTTAGGGGGGGTTGTTGAAGCTTTCTTT,TRBV12-3/TRBV12-4,NA,TRBJ1-1,many
CASSSQTLNTGELFF,TGCGCCAGCAGCTCGCAGACGCTGAACACCGGGGAGCTGTTTTTT,TRBV5-1,NA,TRBJ2-2,NA
CASSLGGSGGEQYF,TGTGCCAGCAGCTTAGGCGGGTCAGGGGGCGAGCAGTACTTC,TRBV13,TRBD1,TRBJ2-7,many
CASSTYRINSPLHF,TGTGCCAGTAGTACTTATCGGATCAATTCACCCCTCCACTTT,TRBV19,NA,TRBJ1-6,many
CASSRSQGTRWEQYF,TGTGCCAGCAGTCGATCACAGGGGACCCGATGGGAGCAGTACTTC,TRBV27,TRBD1,TRBJ2-7,many
CASSPRQPSSYEQYF,TGTGCCAGCAGTCCCCGCCAGCCCAGCTCCTACGAGCAGTACTTC,TRBV27,NA,TRBJ2-7,many
CASSPPGAATNEKLFF,TGTGCCAGCAGTCCACCAGGGGCAGCAACTAATGAAAAACTGTTTTTT,TRBV12-3/TRBV12-4,NA,TRBJ1-4,NA
CASLKMETQYF,TGTGCCAGCTTAAAAATGGAGACCCAGTACTTC,TRBV18,NA,TRBJ2-5,few
CASSLTTRESYTF,TGTGCCAGCTCACTTACGACGAGGGAGAGCTACACCTTC,TRBV18,NA,TRBJ1-2,NA
CASSPPSWNSEAFF,TGTGCCAGCAGCCCCCCCTCCTGGAATTCTGAAGCTTTCTTT,TRBV3-1,NA,TRBJ1-1,many
CASSRNVAYGYTF,TGTGCCAGCAGCAGGAATGTGGCCTATGGCTACACCTTC,TRBV5-6,NA,TRBJ1-2,few
CSVEDRDRADEQYF,TGCAGCGTTGAAGATCGAGACAGGGCGGACGAGCAGTACTTC,TRBV29-1,TRBD1,TRBJ2-7,few
CSARGLSYGYTF,TGCAGTGCTAGGGGTCTCAGCTATGGCTACACCTTC,TRBV20-1,NA,TRBJ1-2,NA
CASRRDTKETQYF,TGTGCCAGCCGACGAGATACGAAAGAGACCCAGTACTTC,TRBV12-3/TRBV12-4,NA,TRBJ2-5,many
CASTHTEGGNEQFF,TGTGCCAGCACCCACACGGAGGGGGGCAATGAGCAGTTCTTC,TRBV6-2/TRBV6-3,NA,TRBJ2-1,few
CASSDVGSYNEQFF,TGTGCCAGCAGTGATGTGGGGTCCTACAATGAGCAGTTCTTC,TRBV25-1,NA,TRBJ2-1,few
CASSIPTSGGVTGELFF,TGCGCCAGCAGCATCCCGACTAGCGGGGGAGTCACCGGGGAGCTGTTTTTT,TRBV5-1,TRBD2,TRBJ2-2,many
CASSPGPLGDTQYF,TGTGCCAGCAGCCCGGGACCCTTGGGAGATACGCAGTATTTT,TRBV5-4,NA,TRBJ2-3,NA
CSAQQEGNTIYF,TGCAGCGCTCAGCAGGAGGGAAACACCATATATTTT,TRBV29-1,NA,TRBJ1-3,few
CASSLSGNTIYF,TGTGCCAGCAGTTTATCTGGAAACACCATATATTTT,TRBV25-1,NA,TRBJ1-3,many
CASSPAGAKTDTQYF,TGTGCCAGCAGTCCTGCGGGGGCTAAAACAGATACGCAGTATTTT,TRBV3-1,NA,TRBJ2-3,NA
CASSFSGSPDTQYF,TGTGCCAGCAGTTTCTCGGGATCTCCAGATACGCAGTATTTT,TRBV12-3/TRBV12-4,NA,TRBJ2-3,many
CASSTSPGLGTGELFF,TGTGCCAGCAGCACTTCCCCGGGACTAGGGACCGGGGAGCTGTTTTTT,TRBV12-3/TRBV12-4,TRBD2,TRBJ2-2,NA
CASSHGTFATEAFF,TGTGCCAGCAGCCACGGCACCTTCGCGACTGAAGCTTTCTTT,TRBV7-8,NA,TRBJ1-1,NA
CASSQTRNEEKLFF,TGTGCCAGCAGCCAAACACGGAATGAGGAAAAACTGTTTTTT,TRBV4-2,NA,TRBJ1-4,many
CASSVGNPVADTQYF,TGTGCCAGCAGCGTAGGGAACCCTGTGGCAGATACGCAGTATTTT,TRBV9,NA,TRBJ2-3,few
CASSQYLNLGLAAEQFF,TGCGCCAGCAGTCAATACCTCAACTTGGGACTAGCGGCTGAGCAGTTCTTC,TRBV23-1,TRBD2,TRBJ2-1,few
CASSLSGPNGYTF,TGTGCCAGCAGCTTAAGTGGGCCCAATGGCTACACCTTC,TRBV7-9,NA,TRBJ1-2,many
CASSWGTGIYEQYF,TGTGCCAGCAGTTGGGGGACAGGGATTTACGAGCAGTACTTC,TRBV12-3/TRBV12-4,TRBD1,TRBJ2-7,few
CASSPGQGAMNTEAFF,TGCGCCAGCAGCCCCGGACAGGGGGCAATGAACACTGAAGCTTTCTTT,TRBV4-1,TRBD1,TRBJ1-1,NA
CASGVGGLAGTQYF,TGTGCCAGCGGAGTGGGCGGACTTGCAGGGACCCAGTACTTC,TRBV5-4,NA,TRBJ2-5,many
CASSQDGGGQYQETQYF,TGTGCCAGCAGCCAAGATGGTGGGGGGCAGTACCAAGAGACCCAGTACTTC,TRBV4-2,NA,TRBJ2-5,NA
CASSPGVNEKLFF,TGTGCCAGCTCACCAGGGGTTAATGAAAAACTGTTTTTT,TRBV18,NA,TRBJ1-4,NA
CASSAGANTEAFF,TGTGCCAGCTCGGCAGGCGCGAACACTGAAGCTTTCTTT,TRBV18,NA,TRBJ1-1,many
CASSYSRDTQYF,TGTGCCAGCAGTTACTCTCGGGACACCCAGTACTTC,TRBV6-2/TRBV6-3,NA,TRBJ2-7,few
CASRITDRRNYGYTF,TGTGCCAGCAGGATTACCGACAGGCGAAACTATGGCTACACCTTC,TRBV12-3/TRBV12-4,NA,TRBJ1-2,once
CAWTGDGTGELFF,TGTGCCTGGACAGGAGATGGGACCGGGGAGCTGTTTTTT,TRBV30,NA,TRBJ2-2,many
CASSLAPGEGEQYF,TGTGCCAGCAGCTTAGCCCCCGGGGAGGGCGAGCAGTACTTC,TRBV7-8,TRBD2,TRBJ2-7,NA
CASPEDGRNYGYTF,TGTGCCAGCCCCGAAGACGGGCGGAACTATGGCTACACCTTC,TRBV6-1,NA,TRBJ1-2,many
CSVSRDSNQPQHF,TGCAGCGTATCCAGGGATAGCAATCAGCCCCAGCATTTT,TRBV29-1,NA,TRBJ1-5,NA
CASSSGGAINSPLHF,TGTGCCAGCAGCTCGGGAGGGGCCATTAATTCACCCCTCCACTTT,TRBV7-6,NA,TRBJ1-6,many
CASSLSFRVFYGYTF,TGTGCCAGCAGCTTATCTTTCAGGGTATTCTATGGCTACACCTTC,TRBV7-2,NA,TRBJ1-2,NA
CASSVGVVNQPQHF,TGTGCCAGCAGTGTTGGGGTAGTAAATCAGCCCCAGCATTTT,TRBV2,NA,TRBJ1-5,NA
CATSFNGRSEAFF,TGTGCCACCAGCTTTAATGGGAGATCTGAAGCTTTCTTT,TRBV15,NA,TRBJ1-1,NA